This entry describes one T cell receptor beta chain. No cognate antigen has been identified for it. Base qualities were left out, and no much larger clone turns up one base away. The cohort was made up of roughly 670 healthy bone marrow donors. At the time of sampling, every cohort member was nominally healthy, though immune exposures that went unrecorded were likely present. The donor was CMV seronegative and belonged to the group of 350 or so seronegative cohort members. A peripheral blood sample was collected from each donor, and TCR beta sequencing was performed on peripheral blood mononuclear cells. The Qiagen DNeasy Blood Extraction Kit was used to extract genomic DNA from the blood cell samples. The data derive from a study of cytomegalovirus exposure and HLA in healthy donors (dated by TCRdb to 2015 to 2018). As for the study more broadly: An earlier analysis of about 560 of the donors reported roughly 300 Gb of sequence data and 95 million to 140 million unique TCR beta sequences obtained from about 179 million T cells. On average, over 200,000 unique TCR beta nucleotide sequences were sequenced per donor among a few hundred genotyped donors of the cohort, with roughly 19% of those sequences being non-productive. The later analysis used no new phenotypic data to find candidate immune exposures, relying instead on TCR beta sequences and their occurrence across donors. HLA typing covered class I and class II loci at four-digit resolution. Donor age, sex, ethnicity and CMV serostatus were collected together with the repertoire data. Along with the approximately 700-subject first cohort, a separate validation cohort of over a hundred different subjects was used. In a later genetic analysis, genome-wide SNP genotypes for about three fifths of the roughly 670 donors were used, and that subset was treated as a discovery cohort. The aim of the study was to test whether cataloging public T cell receptors could identify signatures of past pathogen exposure. Using immunosequencing, the study profiled T cell repertoires from around 680 subjects and related those repertoires to cytomegalovirus serostatus. The study combined high-throughput TCR immunosequencing, statistical association of individual TCRs with disease status, and machine learning to predict cytomegalovirus infection status. Every discovery cohort repertoire had been produced on one sequencing platform. An early release that covered some 640 HLA-typed donors contained approximately 300 gigabases of sequencing data and tens of millions of unique TCR sequences. To study patterns of TCR occurrence, a later analysis re-analyzed previously published TCR beta repertoires from 700 or so donors and added high-resolution HLA genotyping. An earlier analysis of 587 of the donors applied high-throughput TCR beta sequencing to assess whether each TCR beta V gene segment acted as functional or pseudogenic. The number of typed donors differed by locus: about 620-640 for A, B, C, DRB1 and DQB1; 500 to 550 for DQA1; about 600 for DPA1; and some 430 for DPB1. Of the roughly 430 genotyped donors, about 80% fell in the genetic ancestry cluster associated with self-reported Caucasian donors. A handful of DR-DQ haplotypes were handled as single units for association and clustering because linkage in the cohort was strong.

The CDR3 covers 15 residues, taking in both the cysteine and the phenylalanine. Just CDR3 DNA is preserved here, 45 bases in frame from base 1. The germline V gene specifies SGHAT as CDR1 and FQNNGV as CDR2. V is reduced by 5 bases and J by 2 bases, leaving a spacing of 14 bases between them. The paper's findings and limits, for the study overall: This cohort had only TCR beta chains sequenced, and the lack of alpha or paired-chain data limited which features could be detected. A further reported finding was that TCR beta sequences accurately predicted the HLA-A and HLA-B alleles for most subjects in the first cohort. The authors suggested that the approach could potentially be generalized to other disease states and immunological phenotypes. Across donors, most TCR sequences were observed very rarely, whereas some public TCRs were present in many individuals. Compared with equally common non-associated chains, HLA-associated TCR beta chains in a later analysis were more clonally expanded and had lower generation probabilities. The earlier analysis of around 600 of the donors excluded seventeen rarely observed V segments, including chromosome 9 orphons, because counts were too low. Correlated functional status among segregating V segments might be attributable to linkage disequilibrium, but an unknown experimental factor could not be ruled out. A cluster of highly shared sequence variants was judged likely to be a technical artifact of the sequencing pipeline. Broadly in line with IMGT annotations, most TCR beta V segments showed up in productive rearrangements about 87% or about 30% of the time in an earlier analysis of several hundred of the donors. According to a later analysis, parvovirus B19, influenza, CMV and Epstein-Barr virus appeared linked to several top co-occurrence clusters. CMV serostatus was the only immune exposure information available for the cohort. Some IMGT-functional V segments, including TRBV6-2 and TRBV6-3, could not be distinguished by the 87-base-pair reads and were therefore excluded. Presence/absence analyses assumed roughly uniform sequencing depth across donors, an assumption that may not hold. According to a later genetic analysis, donors in an Asian-associated ancestry cluster had fewer N-insertions in productive TCRs than the roughly 670-donor mean. In a later analysis, the rate of TCR association differed among HLA loci, with DRB1 alleles having the most associated TCRs and HLA-C alleles having the fewest. Cytomegalovirus status was reported to be diagnosed by the classifier with high specificity and sensitivity in both the original and validation cohorts. Because some donors lacked HLA typing at each locus, the association tests relied only on the typed subset. V-gene and J-gene trimming of TCR beta chains was associated with a missense DCLRE1C variant in a later genetic analysis, and the association was replicated in an independent cohort. In a later analysis, 15,000 to 20,000 TCR beta sequences were associated with specific HLA alleles at a false discovery rate of 0.05. A later analysis found that most CMV-associated TCR beta chains appeared HLA-restricted, with HLA associations seemingly driven largely by CMV exposure. Three of the identified cytomegalovirus-associated TCR beta chains were confirmed in vitro to be specific for cytomegalovirus antigens. Strong co-occurrence of HLA alleles, especially DR and DQ, made assigning TCR associations to individual alleles difficult. The study listed 164 TCR beta chains as associated with cytomegalovirus.

The library was prepared using the immunoSEQ multiplex PCR assay. A mixture of 60 forward primers for TCR Vbeta segments and 13 reverse primers for TCR Jbeta segments was used in the multiplex PCR. Amplification of the CDR3 region of rearranged TCR beta genes was performed with a multiplex PCR assay on genomic DNA. The Illumina HiSeq System was used to sequence the amplified TCR beta libraries as 87-base-pair reads. Under the source paper's analysis protocol: A later analysis counted approximately 74 million unique TCR beta chains across the 650 to 800 repertoires, and about 10 million of these chains were shared by at least two donors. A nearest-neighbor algorithm error-corrected the raw reads and collapsed the reads into unique sequences, merging closely related sequences to remove PCR and sequencing errors. To assign V, D and J gene segments, CDR3 sequences were aligned to IMGT reference sequences. For a sequence to be retained, a match of at least six nucleotides was required to both a V gene segment and a J gene segment. A rearrangement was called productive if the CDR3 had no stop codons and remained in frame with V and J, and every other rearrangement was called non-productive. Following IMGT convention, CDR3 was defined as the stretch from the second conserved V-encoded cysteine to the conserved J-encoded phenylalanine. In an earlier analysis of more than 550 of the donors, sequences lacking an unambiguous match to a single V gene segment were excluded. In an earlier analysis of 587 of the donors, V segments were called functional above 56.7% productive rearrangements and were called segregating when the between-donor standard deviation exceeded 5%. A statistical classification framework was built for diagnosing cytomegalovirus status from the catalog of TCR beta chain sequences. In a later analysis, TCR nucleotide sequences were compared against IMGT/GENE-DB human TR gene sequences so that V and J genes could be assigned. The TCRdist pipeline was used in a later analysis to assign CDR3 sequences and most-parsimonious VDJ recombination scenarios. A later analysis defined each TCR beta chain by its CDR3 amino acid sequence plus V-gene family, and excluded reads lacking a unique V-gene family. As a way to deal with suspected cross-contamination and a sequencing artifact, a later analysis dropped 450 to 600 nucleotide sequences that were highly shared and had low generation probability. In a later analysis, a clonal expansion index for each public chain was calculated from normalized within-repertoire ranks of inferred template counts. A later analysis computed generation probabilities with a VDJ recombination model fitted to out-of-frame rearrangements, and checked the results against IGoR. In a later analysis, TCR-TCR, TCR-HLA and TCR-CMV co-occurrence was scored with hypergeometric tests, and a repertoire-size bias correction was applied to TCR pairs. To estimate false discovery rates, a later analysis permuted the HLA or CMV assignments 20 times. In a later analysis, co-occurring TCRs were grouped using DBSCAN, and TCRdist sequence similarity was added for clustering within HLA-allele-positive subsets. For co-occurrence clustering, repertoires with fewer than 30,000 or more than 120,000 public chains were excluded, along with five repertoires with anomalous nucleotide sharing. TCRdb mirrors the immuneACCESS table, restricted to in-frame sequences. Some clones are absent from its copies; in checked studies, under half trace to an unresolved V gene, and the reason for the others is unknown. V and J calls and clone size come straight from that table; D and trimming were deduced from the DNA. For this sample there are fewer than 200,000 clones; roughly 80% appear just once. The ten biggest clones cover roughly 2% of the sample.

The sequenced sample was PBMCs. This chain is built from TRBV11-2 and TRBJ2-3; TRBD1 could be the D gene, as 5 bases match. This clonotype was obtained from a female donor in good health and CMV-seronegative. For the CDR3, the sequence is CASSPWGGNTDTQYF. DNA sequence: TGTGCCAGCAGCCCCTGGGGCGGCAACACAGATACGCAGTATTTT.